This record covers a single TCR beta chain. The sample belongs to a study of blood T cell repertoires in COVID-19. Study overall: Italy, Spain and the United States were the sources of the convalescent and acute COVID-19 samples. In each case, the material was cDNA or gDNA derived from T cells, B-cell-depleted T cells, or PBMCs.

Authors' methods: It was from reference gene primer amplification that nucleated cell counts were estimated. The method was immunoSEQ multiplex PCR; TCRdb's version includes in-frame clones alone and lacks a portion of them. V, J and clone size are those of that table, while D and trimming were read from the DNA. This sample has some 220,000 clones, with roughly 80% found just once. This receptor was identified in a woman aged 80 or over with active or convalescent COVID-19. Sequencing used peripheral blood.

The CDR3, as DNA: TGTGCCAGCAGTTCTAGACAGCTCAGCTCCTATAATTCACCCCTCCACTTT. Translating gives CASSSRQLSSYNSPLHF. This chain connects TRBV27 to TRBJ1-6, with D maybe TRBD1 (5 bases). The V gene lost 4 bases and the J gene lost 0 bases, with 13 bases spanning the gap. CDR3 length equals 17 residues. CDR1 is MNHEY and CDR2 is SMNVEV in the germline V gene (reference sequence).